This T cell receptor (beta chain) was obtained from a study of blood T cell repertoires in COVID-19. Method: immunoSEQ multiplex PCR; TCRdb's copy keeps in-frame clones and lacks some. This table holds approximately 250,000 clones, about 86% found once. J gave up 10 bases and V 8 bases, and 12 bases lay outside the gene matches. Germline V lookup: CDR1 KGHDR, CDR2 SFDVKD. This CDR3 is 16 amino acids long. Source material: PBMCs or T cells enriched from blood (not recorded which). The receptor was isolated from a man younger than 45 with acute COVID-19. The rearrangement uses TRBV24-1 and TRBJ2-1, with TRBD2 matching over 14 bases. As DNA, the CDR3 is TGTGCCACCACTCGAACCGGGACTAGCGGGAGCGGGGAGCAGTTCTTC. Its protein product is CATTRTGTSGSGEQFF.